The 14 T cell receptor beta chains below were found in one sample sequenced in a study of CD8 T cells in Susac syndrome. The RNA, about 0.45 to 1 ug, was put through reverse transcription using random hexamers. In TCRdb, the immunoSEQ multiplex PCR reads were re-called with MiXCR into one record per CDR3 protein. Seen here are about 300,000 distinct CDR3 sequences, approximately 90% observed once, and the top ten hold 0.18%. The sample was CD8+ T cells from PBMCs. Receptor source: a human donor with multiple sclerosis.

The V and J genes are TRBV18 and TRBJ2-1; a weak D match, TRBD2 (5 bases). V lost 3 bases and J lost 3, with 18 bases in between. CDR1 and CDR2 (germline): KGHSH, LQKENI. The CDR3 loop spans 17 amino acids. CDR3 loop: CASSPVLAFGYYNEQFF. DNA of the CDR3: TGTGCCAGCTCACCGGTTCTAGCCTTCGGATACTACAATGAGCAGTTCTTC. Full variable domain (outside the CDR3, taken from reference TRBV18 and TRBJ2-1): NAGVMQNPRHLVRRRGQEARLRCSPMKGHSHVYWYRQLPEEGLKFMVYLQKENIIDESGMPKERFSAEFPKEGPSILRIQQVVRGDSAAYFCASSPVLAFGYYNEQFFGPGTRLTVL.

V gene TRBV15 combines with J gene TRBJ1-2, with 7 bases lining up with TRBD1. The CDR3 sequence is 16 residues long. The germline V gene encodes CDR1 LNHNV and CDR2 YYDKDF (reference sequence). V trimming: 1 base; J trimming: 3 bases; junction bases outside the gene matches: 8. The CDR3 region is CATSRGPGTVDYGYTF. DNA of the CDR3: TGTGCCACCAGCAGAGGCCCCGGGACAGTGGACTATGGCTACACCTTC.

V gene TRBV27 combines with J gene TRBJ1-6; D gene uncertain. The V end was cut by 3 bases, the J end by 5 bases, with 11 bases between. The CDR3 runs 15 residues. Per the germline V gene, CDR1 is MNHEY and CDR2 is SMNVEV (reference sequence). CDR3 DNA sequence: TGTGCCAGCAGTTTTGTGGGGTATGATAATTCACCCCTCCACTTT. Residues: CASSFVGYDNSPLHF.

The V and J genes are TRBV4-2 and TRBJ1-5, with TRBD1 as a possible D gene (5 bases). The V and J ends lost 2 bases and 2 bases respectively, with 13 bases between them. Germline values: CDR1 LGHNA, CDR2 YNFKEQ. This CDR3 is 16 amino acids long. CDR3 loop: CASSQSGRTGNQPQHF. Here the CDR3 DNA reads TGTGCCAGCAGCCAATCGGGACGGACCGGCAATCAGCCCCAGCATTTT.

The chain is built from TRBV5-5 and TRBJ2-7; perhaps TRBD2 as D (5 bases). The germline V gene has CDR1 SGHKS and CDR2 YYEKEE (reference sequence). Trimming removed 4 bases from V and 3 bases from J, with 14 bases in between. The CDR3 extends over 14 amino acids. This chain's CDR3 is CASSPDLGLYEQYF. The CDR3 nucleotides are TGTGCCAGCAGCCCCGATCTAGGACTCTACGAGCAGTACTTC. Together with reference TRBV5-5 and TRBJ2-7, the CDR3 gives the full variable domain: DAGVTQSPTHLIKTRGQQVTLRCSPISGHKSVSWYQQVLGQGPQFIFQYYEKEERGRGNFPDRFSARQFPNYSSELNVNALLLGDSALYLCASSPDLGLYEQYFGPGTRLTVT.

Only a few counts were recorded for this clonotype. V usage is TRBV27 and J usage is TRBJ1-5; the D is unclear. There are 14 residues in the CDR3. Trimming removed 4 bases at V and 0 bases at J, with 7 bases between. Germline V gene data show CDR1 as MNHEY and CDR2 as SMNVEV (reference sequence). CDR3 residues: CASSYRDSNQPQHF. In DNA form, the CDR3 reads TGTGCCAGCAGTTATCGAGATAGCAATCAGCCCCAGCATTTT.

This rearrangement joins TRBV15 to TRBJ2-1; 7 bases line up with TRBD1. CDR1 is LNHNV and CDR2 is YYDKDF in the germline V gene (reference sequence). V was clipped by 2 bases and J by 3 bases; unmatched bases: 10. There are 17 residues in the CDR3. The CDR3 loop is CATSRNARDRYYNEQFF. CDR3 sequence (DNA): TGTGCCACCAGCAGAAACGCCCGGGACAGATACTACAATGAGCAGTTCTTC. Using reference TRBV15 and TRBJ2-1 for the parts outside the CDR3, the full variable domain is DAMVIQNPRYQVTQFGKPVTLSCSQTLNHNVMYWYQQKSSQAPKLLFHYYDKDFNNEADTPDNFQSRRPNTSFCFLDIRSPGLGDTAMYLCATSRNARDRYYNEQFFGPGTRLTVL.

The count of this clonotype is one. The genes are TRBV7-6 and TRBJ1-2; a possible D gene is TRBD1 (6 bases). Germline-derived CDR1 and CDR2 are SGHVS and FNYEAQ. The CDR3 totals 15 residues. Trimming pared 4 bases from V and 3 bases from J, leaving 15 bases between. The CDR3 DNA follows: TGTGCCAGCAGCTCCCTGACAGGTTCCCACTATGGCTACACCTTC. This translates into CASSSLTGSHYGYTF.

The rearrangement joins TRBV30 to TRBJ2-1; 14 bases are shared with TRBD2. This CDR3 contains 16 residues. V shed 3 bases and J 2 bases; nucleotides not matched to a gene: 3. CDR1 GTSNPN and CDR2 SVGIG come from the germline V gene (reference sequence). The DNA of the CDR3 is TGTGCCTGGAGGGGACTAGCGGGAGTTACCTACAATGAGCAGTTCTTC. This translates into CAWRGLAGVTYNEQFF.

This rearrangement joins TRBV11-2 to TRBJ2-7; D gene uncertain. Germline assignment: CDR1 SGHAT and CDR2 FQNNGV. V was pared by 0 bases and J by 0 bases, with 9 bases between. The CDR3 has 15 amino acids. The DNA for the CDR3 is TGTGCCAGCAGCTTAGATCCAGTCTTCTCCTACGAGCAGTACTTC. Protein sequence: CASSLDPVFSYEQYF.

This chain connects TRBV6-6 to TRBJ1-5, with 7 bases that match TRBD1. CDR1 is MNHNY, CDR2 SVGAGI, per germline (reference sequence). V lost 6 bases to trimming and J lost 5 bases; unmatched junction nucleotides: 10. This CDR3 has 15 amino acids. The DNA for the CDR3 is TGTGCCAGCAGCCCGTACAGGGGTGGTGATCAGCCCCAGCATTTT. Protein sequence: CASSPYRGGDQPQHF.

The chain uses TRBV6-2 or TRBV6-3 and TRBJ2-5, with TRBD1 matching 10 bases. The CDR3 length is 17 residues. The ends lost 5 bases at V and 2 bases at J; junction bases unmatched: 11. CDR1 is MNHEY, CDR2 SVGEGT, per germline. The CDR3 is CASSTTDRGRGQETQYF. The CDR3 DNA reads TGTGCCAGCAGTACCACCGACAGGGGGCGAGGACAAGAGACCCAGTACTTC.

The rearrangement links TRBV29-1 to TRBJ1-4, with 8 bases lining up with TRBD1. V was clipped by 1 base and J by 7 bases; unmatched bases: 2. The CDR3 covers 13 residues. Germline V gene data show CDR1 as SQVTM and CDR2 as ANQGSEA. CDR3 protein: CSVEVQGAEKLFF. DNA of the CDR3: TGCAGCGTTGAAGTGCAGGGGGCTGAAAAACTGTTTTTT. Supplemented by reference TRBV29-1 and TRBJ1-4, the full variable domain reads SAVISQKPSRDICQRGTSLTIQCQVDSQVTMMFWYRQQPGQSLTLIATANQGSEATYESGFVIDKFPISRPNLTFSTLTVSNMSPEDSSIYLCSVEVQGAEKLFFGSGTQLSVL.

This chain joins TRBV6-1 and TRBJ2-1; D gene unclear. The CDR3 covers 9 residues. Germline V lookup: CDR1 MNHNS, CDR2 SASEGT. V lost 9 bases to trimming and J lost 8 bases, with 5 bases between them. DNA of the CDR3: TGTGCCAGGTGCGATGAGCAGTTCTTC. Translated, it gives CARCDEQFF.